This T cell receptor (beta chain) was identified in a study of T cell responses to AZD1222 COVID-19 vaccine. Study-wide background: Samples with a second dose at about 4 or about 12 weeks were pooled together.

The study's findings and limits: Along spike, vaccine-associated CD4 TCRs were found throughout, with dominance at 160-218 and 743-854. Variant regions that are unmutated are reportedly the target of nearly half of spike-specific TCRs. Mostly white British, mostly female donors; authors suggested clonal diversity may be underestimated.

Assay: immunoSEQ multiplex PCR; the TCRdb copy retains only in-frame clones and omits some. This table holds 90,000 to 150,000 clones, about nine tenths found once. V lost 2 bases to trimming and J lost 6 bases, with 9 bases between them. Germline loops: CDR1 SGHRS, CDR2 YFSETQ. This CDR3 comprises 13 residues. With respect to this clone: The antigen is not known.

The TCR was taken from an adult in good health. The chain joins TRBV5-1 to TRBJ2-1; D tentatively fits TRBD1 or TRBD2 (5 bases each). The sequenced sample was peripheral blood, obtained on day 0 of AZD1222 vaccination. CDR3 region: CASSFGGSNEQFF. The CDR3 nucleotides are TGCGCCAGCAGCTTTGGGGGTAGCAATGAGCAGTTCTTC.